The following is a TCR beta chain sequence with its context. Antigen specificity is unknown. The data were obtained in a study of Ad26.COV2.S vaccination and SARS-CoV-2 variants. Study results and caveats: Reported findings describe substantial breadth in spike-specific CD8+ and CD4+ T cell responses following vaccination.

Profiled with immunoSEQ multiplex PCR; TCRdb holds only in-frame clones, not every one. The table has some 190,000 clones, around 90% seen once. V dropped 7 bases and J dropped 2 bases, with 15 bases sitting between them. There are 15 residues in the CDR3. Germline V gene data show CDR1 as SNHLY and CDR2 as FYNNEI. The receptor was isolated from a human donor who had recovered from COVID-19. The gene calls are TRBV2 and TRBJ2-1; D gene uncertain. The sample was peripheral blood, taken after recovery from COVID-19. The CDR3 nucleotides read TGTGCCAGCAACTCGGGCGGCATAGCCTACAATGAGCAGTTCTTC. Translated: CASNSGGIAYNEQFF.